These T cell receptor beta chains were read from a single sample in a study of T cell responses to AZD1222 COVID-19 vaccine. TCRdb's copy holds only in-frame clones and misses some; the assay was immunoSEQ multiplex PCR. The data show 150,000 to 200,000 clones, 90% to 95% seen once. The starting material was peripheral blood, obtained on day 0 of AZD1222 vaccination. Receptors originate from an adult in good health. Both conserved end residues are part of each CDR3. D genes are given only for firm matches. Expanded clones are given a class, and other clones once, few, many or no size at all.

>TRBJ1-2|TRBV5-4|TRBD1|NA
TGTGCCAGCAGCCGGGACAGGGAGGACTACTATGGCTACACCTTC
CASSRDREDYYGYTF
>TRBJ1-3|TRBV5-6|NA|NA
TGTGCCAGCGGGACCGTGACCAAGGGAAACACCATATATTTT
CASGTVTKGNTIYF
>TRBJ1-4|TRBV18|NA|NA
TGTGCCAGCTCACCGGACAGCCAAAGGGAAAAACTGTTTTTT
CASSPDSQREKLFF
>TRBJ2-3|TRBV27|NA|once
TGTGCCAGCAGTTTATCTTCGCCGGTCGGGGCATACACAGATACGCAGTATTTT
CASSLSSPVGAYTDTQYF
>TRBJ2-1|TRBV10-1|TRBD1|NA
TGCGCCAGCAGTGACCAGGGGGCCTACAATGAGCAGTTCTTC
CASSDQGAYNEQFF
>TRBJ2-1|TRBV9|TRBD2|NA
TGTGCCAGCAGCGTAGGGGTGGGTAGCGGGGGTTACAATGAGCAGTTCTTC
CASSVGVGSGGYNEQFF
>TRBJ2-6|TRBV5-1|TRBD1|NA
TGCGCCAGCAGCTCACTAACAGGGGGCTCTGGGGCCAACGTCCTGACTTTC
CASSSLTGGSGANVLTF
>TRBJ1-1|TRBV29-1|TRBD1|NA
TGCAGCGTTCAGGGGGGAGAGGACACTGAAGCTTTCTTT
CSVQGGEDTEAFF
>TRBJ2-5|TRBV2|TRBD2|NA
TGTGCCAGCAGCCTGATGACTAGCGGGCTAGAGACCCAGTACTTC
CASSLMTSGLETQYF
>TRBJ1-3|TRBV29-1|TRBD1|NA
TGCAGCGTCGGGACAGGAGGCTCTGGAAACACCATATATTTT
CSVGTGGSGNTIYF
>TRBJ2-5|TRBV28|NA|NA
TGTGCCAGCAGCTACAGCCAGGTCCAAGAGACCCAGTACTTC
CASSYSQVQETQYF
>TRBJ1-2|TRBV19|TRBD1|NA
TGTGCCAGTAGTATGTCTAGCAGGGGGACCAGTAGCGGCTACACCTTC
CASSMSSRGTSSGYTF
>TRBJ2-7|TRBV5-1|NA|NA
TGCGCCAGCAGCCTCGGGACGGGAGTCTCCTACGAGCAGTACTTC
CASSLGTGVSYEQYF
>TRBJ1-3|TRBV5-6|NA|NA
TGTGCCAGCGGATATATTGTCGGGGGCTCTGGAAACACCATATATTTT
CASGYIVGGSGNTIYF
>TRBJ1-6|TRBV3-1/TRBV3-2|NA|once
TGTGCCAGCAGCCTGCGACAGCCGGGAAATTCACCCCTCCACTTT
CASSLRQPGNSPLHF
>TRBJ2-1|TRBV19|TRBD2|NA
TGTGCCAGTAGTATCGGACTAGCGCCTAACAATGAGCAGTTCTTC
CASSIGLAPNNEQFF
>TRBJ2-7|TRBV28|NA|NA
TGTGCCGTGGGACGGTTCCCCTACGAGCAGTACTTC
CAVGRFPYEQYF
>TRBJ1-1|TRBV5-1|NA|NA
TGCGCCAGCAGCTTAACACGGACGAACACTGAAGCTTTCTTT
CASSLTRTNTEAFF
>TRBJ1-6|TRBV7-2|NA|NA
TGTGCCAGCAGCTTAGAAGGGTGGAGGGATTCACCCCTCCACTTT
CASSLEGWRDSPLHF
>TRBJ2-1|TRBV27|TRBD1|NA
TGTGCCAGCAGGGCAGGGGGAGTCTACAATGAGCAGTTCTTC
CASRAGGVYNEQFF
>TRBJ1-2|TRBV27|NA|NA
TGTGCCAGCAGACGAGACGCGGCCCCCGACTATGGCTACACCTTC
CASRRDAAPDYGYTF
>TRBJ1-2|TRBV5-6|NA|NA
TGTGCCAGCAGTAAACCGGGGACTAACTATGGCTACACCTTC
CASSKPGTNYGYTF
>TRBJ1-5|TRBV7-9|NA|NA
TGTGCCAGCAGCTTGGGCCCCGACAGGCGACAGCCCCAGCATTTT
CASSLGPDRRQPQHF
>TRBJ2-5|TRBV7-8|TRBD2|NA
TGTGCCAGCAGCCCCGTACATGTTCGAGCGGGAGGGGAGGAGACCCAGTACTTC
CASSPVHVRAGGEETQYF